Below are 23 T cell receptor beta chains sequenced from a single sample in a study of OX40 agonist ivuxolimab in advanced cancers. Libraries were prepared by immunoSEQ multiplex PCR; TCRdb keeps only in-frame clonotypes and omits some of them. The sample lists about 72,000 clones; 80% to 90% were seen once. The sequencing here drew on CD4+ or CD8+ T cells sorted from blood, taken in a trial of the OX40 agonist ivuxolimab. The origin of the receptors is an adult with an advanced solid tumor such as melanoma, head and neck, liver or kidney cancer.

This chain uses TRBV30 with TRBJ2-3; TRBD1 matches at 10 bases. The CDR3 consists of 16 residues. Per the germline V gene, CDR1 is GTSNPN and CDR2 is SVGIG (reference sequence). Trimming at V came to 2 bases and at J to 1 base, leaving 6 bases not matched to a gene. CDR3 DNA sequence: TGTGCCTGGAGTCTTGGACAGGGGGGAGGCACAGATACGCAGTATTTT. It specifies CAWSLGQGGGTDTQYF.

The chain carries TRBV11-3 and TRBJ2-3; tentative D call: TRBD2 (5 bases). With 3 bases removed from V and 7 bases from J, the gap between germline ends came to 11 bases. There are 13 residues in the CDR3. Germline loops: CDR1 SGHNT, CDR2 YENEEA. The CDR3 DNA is TGTGCCAGCAGCTTCGAGGGCCTACATACGCAGTATTTT. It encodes CASSFEGLHTQYF.

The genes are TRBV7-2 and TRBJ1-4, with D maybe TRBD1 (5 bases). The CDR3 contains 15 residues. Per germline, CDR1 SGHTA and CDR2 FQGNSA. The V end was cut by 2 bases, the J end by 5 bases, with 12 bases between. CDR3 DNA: TGTGCCAGCAGCTTATTTGGGGGAGAGAATGAAAAACTGTTTTTT. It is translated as CASSLFGGENEKLFF.

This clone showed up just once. The CDR3 region has the DNA TGTGCCAGCAGCTGGCAAGCTCGGGACAGGGGTCTGACTAGCGGACACTACGAGCAGTACTTC. It translates to CASSWQARDRGLTSGHYEQYF. V and J are TRBV7-3 and TRBJ2-7; tentative D call: TRBD1 (10 bases). Trimming removed 4 bases at V and 3 bases at J, with 34 bases between. CDR3 length: 21 amino acids. Germline V CDR1 and CDR2: SGHTA, FQGTGA.

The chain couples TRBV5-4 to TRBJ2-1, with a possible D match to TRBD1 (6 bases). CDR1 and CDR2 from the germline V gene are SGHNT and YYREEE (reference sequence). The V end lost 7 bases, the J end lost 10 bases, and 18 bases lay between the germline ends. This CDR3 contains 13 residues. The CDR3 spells CASSFAPGEEQFF. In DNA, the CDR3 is TGTGCCAGCTCATTTGCCCCAGGGGAGGAGCAGTTCTTC. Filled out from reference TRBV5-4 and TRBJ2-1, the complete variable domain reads ETGVTQSPTHLIKTRGQQVTLRCSSQSGHNTVSWYQQALGQGPQFIFQYYREEENGRGNFPPRFSGLQFPNYSSELNVNALELDDSALYLCASSFAPGEEQFFGPGTRLTVL.

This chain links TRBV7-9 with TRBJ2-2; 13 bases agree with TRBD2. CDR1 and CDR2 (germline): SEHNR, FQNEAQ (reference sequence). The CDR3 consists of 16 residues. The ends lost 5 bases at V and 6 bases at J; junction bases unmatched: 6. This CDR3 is CASSRRLAGGPGELFF. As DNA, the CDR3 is TGTGCCAGCAGCCGCCGACTAGCGGGGGGCCCCGGGGAGCTGTTTTTT.

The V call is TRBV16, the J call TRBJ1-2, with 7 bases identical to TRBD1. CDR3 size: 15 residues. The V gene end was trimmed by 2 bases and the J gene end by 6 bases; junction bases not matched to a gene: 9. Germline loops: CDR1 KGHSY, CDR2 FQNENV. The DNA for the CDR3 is TGTGCCAGCAGCCAAAATGCTGGACAGGCTGATGGCTACACCTTC. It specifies CASSQNAGQADGYTF.

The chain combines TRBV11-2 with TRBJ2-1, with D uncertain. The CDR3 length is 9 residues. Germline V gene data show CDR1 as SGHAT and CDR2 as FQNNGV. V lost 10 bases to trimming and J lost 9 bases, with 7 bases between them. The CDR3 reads CATFGEQFF. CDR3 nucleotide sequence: TGTGCCACCTTTGGTGAGCAGTTCTTC.

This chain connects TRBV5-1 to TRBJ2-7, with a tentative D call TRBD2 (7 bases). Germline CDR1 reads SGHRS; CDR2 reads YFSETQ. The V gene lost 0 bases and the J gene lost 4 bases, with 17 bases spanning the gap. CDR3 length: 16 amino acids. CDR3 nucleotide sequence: TGCGCCAGCAGCTTGGAGTGGGGGGGCCGACCATACGAGCAGTACTTC. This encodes CASSLEWGGRPYEQYF.

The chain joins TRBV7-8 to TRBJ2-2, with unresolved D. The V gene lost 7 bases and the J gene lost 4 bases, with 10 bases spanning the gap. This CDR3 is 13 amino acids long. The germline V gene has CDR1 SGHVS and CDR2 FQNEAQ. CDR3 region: CASTSLVTGELFF. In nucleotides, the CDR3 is TGTGCCAGCACCTCTTTGGTCACCGGGGAGCTGTTTTTT.

CDR3 sequence reads: CASSLLGPVGEKLFF. CDR3 DNA: TGTGCCAGCAGCTTGTTGGGGCCCGTAGGAGAAAAACTGTTTTTT. The J gene is TRBJ1-4, the V gene TRBV5-6, with D tentatively TRBD1 (5 bases). The V and J ends lost 1 base and 8 bases respectively, with 15 bases between them. The CDR3 has 15 residues. CDR1 and CDR2 from the germline V gene are SGHDT and YYEEEE.

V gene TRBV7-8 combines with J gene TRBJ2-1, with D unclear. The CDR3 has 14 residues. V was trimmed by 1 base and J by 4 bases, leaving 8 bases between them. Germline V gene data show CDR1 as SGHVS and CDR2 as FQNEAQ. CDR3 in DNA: TGTGCCAGCAGCTTAGTTCGGGTATACAATGAGCAGTTCTTC. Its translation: CASSLVRVYNEQFF.

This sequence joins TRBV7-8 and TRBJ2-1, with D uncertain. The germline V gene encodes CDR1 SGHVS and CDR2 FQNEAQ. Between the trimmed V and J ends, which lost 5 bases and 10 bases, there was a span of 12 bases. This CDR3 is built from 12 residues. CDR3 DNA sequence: TGTGCCAGCAGCCACATAACTAAGGAGCAGTTCTTC. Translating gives CASSHITKEQFF.

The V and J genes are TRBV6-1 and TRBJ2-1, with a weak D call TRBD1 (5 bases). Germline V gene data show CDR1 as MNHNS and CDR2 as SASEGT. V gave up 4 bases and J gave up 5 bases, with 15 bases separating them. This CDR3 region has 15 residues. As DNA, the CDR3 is TGTGCCAGCAGTGCTCCAGGGATTTCTAACAATGAGCAGTTCTTC. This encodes CASSAPGISNNEQFF.

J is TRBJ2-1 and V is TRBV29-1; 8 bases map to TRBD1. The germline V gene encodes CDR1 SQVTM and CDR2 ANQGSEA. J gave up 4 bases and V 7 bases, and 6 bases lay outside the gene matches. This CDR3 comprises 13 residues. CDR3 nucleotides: TGCAGCGCTCGGACAGGGCCTTACAATGAGCAGTTCTTC. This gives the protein CSARTGPYNEQFF.

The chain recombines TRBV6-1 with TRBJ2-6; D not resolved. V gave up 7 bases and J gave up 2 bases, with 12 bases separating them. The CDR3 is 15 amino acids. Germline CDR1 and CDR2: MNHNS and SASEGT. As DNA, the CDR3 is TGTGCCAGCACCATGGGTGGCACTGGGGCCAACGTCCTGACTTTC. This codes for CASTMGGTGANVLTF.

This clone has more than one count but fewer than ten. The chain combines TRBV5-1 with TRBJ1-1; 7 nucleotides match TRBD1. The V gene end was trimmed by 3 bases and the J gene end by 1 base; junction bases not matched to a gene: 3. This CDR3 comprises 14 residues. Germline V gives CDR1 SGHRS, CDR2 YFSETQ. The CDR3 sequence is CASSYRGGNTEAFF. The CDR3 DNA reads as TGCGCCAGCAGCTACAGGGGCGGGAACACTGAAGCTTTCTTT.

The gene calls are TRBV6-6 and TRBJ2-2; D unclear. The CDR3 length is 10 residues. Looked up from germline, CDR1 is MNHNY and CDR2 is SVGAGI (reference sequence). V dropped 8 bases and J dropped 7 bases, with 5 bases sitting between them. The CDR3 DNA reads TGTGCCAGCGGGGTCGGGGAGCTGTTTTTT. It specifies CASGVGELFF.

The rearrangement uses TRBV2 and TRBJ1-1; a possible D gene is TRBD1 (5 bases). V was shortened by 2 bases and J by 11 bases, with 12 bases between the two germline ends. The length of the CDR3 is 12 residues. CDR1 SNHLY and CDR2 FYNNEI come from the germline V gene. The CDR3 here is CASSEPAGQAFF. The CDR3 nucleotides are TGTGCCAGCAGTGAACCCGCAGGGCAGGCTTTCTTT.

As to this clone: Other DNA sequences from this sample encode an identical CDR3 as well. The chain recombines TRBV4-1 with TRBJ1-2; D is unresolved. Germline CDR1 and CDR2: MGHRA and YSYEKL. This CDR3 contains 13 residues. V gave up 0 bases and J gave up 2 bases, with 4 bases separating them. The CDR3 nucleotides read TGCGCCAGCAGCCAAGAAGGGAACTATGGCTACACCTTC. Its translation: CASSQEGNYGYTF.

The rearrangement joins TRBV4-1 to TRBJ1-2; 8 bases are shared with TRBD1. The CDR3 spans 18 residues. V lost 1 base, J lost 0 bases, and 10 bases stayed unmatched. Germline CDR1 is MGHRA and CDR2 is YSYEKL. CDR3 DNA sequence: TGCGCCAGCAGCCAAGTCGGCAGGGGGCCCTCTACTAACTATGGCTACACCTTC. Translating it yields CASSQVGRGPSTNYGYTF.

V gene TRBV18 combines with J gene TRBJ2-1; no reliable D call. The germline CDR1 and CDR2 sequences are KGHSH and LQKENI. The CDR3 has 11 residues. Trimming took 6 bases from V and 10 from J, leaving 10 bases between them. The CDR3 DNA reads TGTGCCAGCTCGTTAACAGAGGAGCAGTTCTTC. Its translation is CASSLTEEQFF.

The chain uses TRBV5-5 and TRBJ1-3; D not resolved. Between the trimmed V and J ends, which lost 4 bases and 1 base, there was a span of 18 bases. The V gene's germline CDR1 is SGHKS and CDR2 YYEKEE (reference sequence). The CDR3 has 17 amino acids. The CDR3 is CASSQLVASPSGNTIYF. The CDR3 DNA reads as TGTGCCAGCAGCCAGTTGGTGGCCTCACCGTCTGGAAACACCATATATTTT.